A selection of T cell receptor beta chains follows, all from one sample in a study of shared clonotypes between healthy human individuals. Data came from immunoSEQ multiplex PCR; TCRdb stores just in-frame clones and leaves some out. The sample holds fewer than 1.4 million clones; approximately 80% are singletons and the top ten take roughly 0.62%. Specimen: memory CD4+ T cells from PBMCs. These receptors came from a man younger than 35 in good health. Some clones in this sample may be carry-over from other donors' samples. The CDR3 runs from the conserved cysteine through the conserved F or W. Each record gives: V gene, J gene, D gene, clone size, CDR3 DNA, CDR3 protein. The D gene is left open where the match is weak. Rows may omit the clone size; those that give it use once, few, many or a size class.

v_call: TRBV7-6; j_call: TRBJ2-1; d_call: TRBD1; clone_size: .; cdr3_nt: TGTGCCAGCAGCCGACAGGGGGCGTTCTACAATGAGCAGTTCTTC; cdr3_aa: CASSRQGAFYNEQFF
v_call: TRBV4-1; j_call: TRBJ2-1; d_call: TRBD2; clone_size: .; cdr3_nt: TGCGCCAGCAGCCAATCAGGACTAGCAGCCGATTCCTACAATGAGCAGTTCTTC; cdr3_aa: CASSQSGLAADSYNEQFF
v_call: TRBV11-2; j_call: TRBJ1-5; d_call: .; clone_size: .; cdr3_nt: TGTGCCAGCAGCTTAGTTGAAGATCAGCCCCAGCATTTT; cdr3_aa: CASSLVEDQPQHF
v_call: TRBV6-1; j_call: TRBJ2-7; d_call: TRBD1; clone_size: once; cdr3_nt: TGTGCCAGCGTCAGGACAGGGGTGTCCTACGAGCAGTACTTC; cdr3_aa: CASVRTGVSYEQYF
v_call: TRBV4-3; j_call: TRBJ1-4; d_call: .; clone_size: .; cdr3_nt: TGCGCCAGCAGCCAAGTAGCGGGGGAAAAACTGTTTTTT; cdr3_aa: CASSQVAGEKLFF
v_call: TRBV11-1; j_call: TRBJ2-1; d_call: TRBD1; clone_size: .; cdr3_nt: TGTGCCAGCAGCCTCCGCGGACAGGGGGCGCGTGAGCAGTTCTTC; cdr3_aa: CASSLRGQGAREQFF
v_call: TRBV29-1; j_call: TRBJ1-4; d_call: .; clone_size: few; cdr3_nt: TGCAGCGCGGTGTTGCACAGTGAAAAACTGTTTTTT; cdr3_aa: CSAVLHSEKLFF
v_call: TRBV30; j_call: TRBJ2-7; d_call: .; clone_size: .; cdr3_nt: TGTGCCTGGAGCGGCGGGTTCGGCGACGAGCAGTACTTC; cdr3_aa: CAWSGGFGDEQYF
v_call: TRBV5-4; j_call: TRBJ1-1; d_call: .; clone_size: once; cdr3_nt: TGTGCCAGCAGTTCTGAAGGGGTATACGTGAACACTGAAGCTTTCTTT; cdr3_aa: CASSSEGVYVNTEAFF
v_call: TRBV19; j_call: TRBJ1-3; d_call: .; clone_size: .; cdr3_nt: TGTGCCAGTAGTAAATCGTCACTTAGAAGCTCTGGAAACACCATATATTTT; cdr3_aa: CASSKSSLRSSGNTIYF
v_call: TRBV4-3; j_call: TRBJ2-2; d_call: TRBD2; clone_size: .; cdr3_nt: TGCGCCAGCGGGCTAGCGGGAGGCTTAGGCACCGGGGAGCTGTTTTTT; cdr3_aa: CASGLAGGLGTGELFF
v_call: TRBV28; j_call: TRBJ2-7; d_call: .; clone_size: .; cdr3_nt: TGTGCCAGCAGGGGGGTAGGGGGATCCTACGAGCAGTACTTC; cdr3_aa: CASRGVGGSYEQYF
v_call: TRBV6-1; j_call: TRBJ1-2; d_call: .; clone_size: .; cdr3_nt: TGTGCCAGCAGTGAAAATAACTATGGCTACACCTTC; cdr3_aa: CASSENNYGYTF
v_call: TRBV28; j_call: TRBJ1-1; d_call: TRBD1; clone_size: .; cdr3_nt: TGTGCCAGCAGTTCGTCGGGGGACAGGAACACTGAAGCTTTCTTT; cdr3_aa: CASSSSGDRNTEAFF
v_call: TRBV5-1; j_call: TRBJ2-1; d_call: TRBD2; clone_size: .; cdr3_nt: TGCGCCAGCAGCTTGCCTAGCGGGAATCGGAATGAGCAGTTCTTC; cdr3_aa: CASSLPSGNRNEQFF
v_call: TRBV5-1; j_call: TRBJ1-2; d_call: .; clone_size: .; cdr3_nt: TGCGCCAGCAGCTTCAGGGAGGACTATGGCTACACCTTC; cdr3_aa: CASSFREDYGYTF
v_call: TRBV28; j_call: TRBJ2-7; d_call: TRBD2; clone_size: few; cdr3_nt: TGTGCCAGCAAAAGAGCGGGGAACCCAACCTACGAGCAGTACTTC; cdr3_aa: CASKRAGNPTYEQYF
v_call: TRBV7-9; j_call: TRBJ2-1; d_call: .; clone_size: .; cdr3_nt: TGTGCCAGCAGCCCTCTAGCCCAGAGCTCCTACAATGAGCAGTTCTTC; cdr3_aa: CASSPLAQSSYNEQFF
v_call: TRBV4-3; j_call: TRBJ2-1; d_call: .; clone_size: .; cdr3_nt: TGCGCCAGCAGCCAAGGGTATGACTTCAGCTATGAGCAGTTCTTC; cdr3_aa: CASSQGYDFSYEQFF
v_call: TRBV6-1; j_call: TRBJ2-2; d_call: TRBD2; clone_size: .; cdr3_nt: TGTGCCAGCAGTGAAATAGGCGGGGGTATGTCCGGGGAGCTGTTTTTT; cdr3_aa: CASSEIGGGMSGELFF
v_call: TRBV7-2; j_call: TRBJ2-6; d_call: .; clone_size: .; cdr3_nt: TGTGCCAGCAGCTTACAGGTCTCCGGGGCCAACGTCCTGACTTTC; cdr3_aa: CASSLQVSGANVLTF
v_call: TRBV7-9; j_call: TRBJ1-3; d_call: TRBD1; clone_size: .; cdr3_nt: TGTGCCAGCAGCCTAAACAGGGGCAACACCATATATTTT; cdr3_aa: CASSLNRGNTIYF
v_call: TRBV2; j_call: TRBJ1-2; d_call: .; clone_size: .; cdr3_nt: TGTGCCAGCAGTAGGAACAGGGATGACTATGGCTACACCTTC; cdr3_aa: CASSRNRDDYGYTF
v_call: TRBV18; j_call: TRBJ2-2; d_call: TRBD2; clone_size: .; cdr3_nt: TGTGCCAGCTCACTCCGGAGCGGGAGGGCCGAAGCTCCCGGGGAGCTGTTTTTT; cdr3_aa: CASSLRSGRAEAPGELFF
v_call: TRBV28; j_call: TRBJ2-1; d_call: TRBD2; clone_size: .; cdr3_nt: TGTGCCAGCGGGACTACTAACTACAATGAGCAGTTCTTC; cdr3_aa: CASGTTNYNEQFF
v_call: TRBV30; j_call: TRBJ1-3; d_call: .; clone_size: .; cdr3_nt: TGTGCCTGGGCCAGTGTAGGAAACACCATATATTTT; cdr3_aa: CAWASVGNTIYF
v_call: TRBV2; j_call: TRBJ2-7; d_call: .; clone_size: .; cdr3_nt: TGTGCCAGCAGGGAAGTAGGTGGAGGAGGCGGGGAGCAGTACTTC; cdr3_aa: CASREVGGGGGEQYF
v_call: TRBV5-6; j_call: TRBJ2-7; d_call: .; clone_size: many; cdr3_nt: TGTGCCAGCAGCTTGGACGACCCCGAGTTCTCCTACGAGCAGTACTTC; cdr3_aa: CASSLDDPEFSYEQYF
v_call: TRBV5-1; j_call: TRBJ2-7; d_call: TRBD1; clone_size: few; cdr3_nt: TGCGCCAGCAGCTCTCAGGGACAGGGGGCCGAGCAGTACTTC; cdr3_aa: CASSSQGQGAEQYF